Presented here are 26 T cell receptor beta chains from one specimen sequenced in a study of blood T cell repertoires in COVID-19. TCRdb's copy holds only in-frame clones and misses some; the assay was immunoSEQ multiplex PCR. The sample has some 300,000 clones, 70% to 90% seen once. Sequenced material: PBMCs or T cells enriched from blood (not recorded which). The receptors originated from a woman aged 40 to 49 who had recovered from COVID-19.

CDR3 protein: CASSFVSDTQYF. The CDR3 bases are TGTGCCAGCAGCTTTGTCTCAGATACGCAGTATTTT. The chain employs TRBV5-6 and TRBJ2-3; D ambiguous. Trimming pared 2 bases from V and 4 bases from J, leaving 5 bases between. The CDR3 totals 12 residues. Germline lookup yields CDR1 SGHDT and CDR2 YYEEEE. The variable domain in full, with the rest retrieved from reference TRBV5-6 and TRBJ2-3, is DAGVTQSPTHLIKTRGQQVTLRCSPKSGHDTVSWYQQALGQGPQFIFQYYEEEERQRGNFPDRFSGHQFPNYSSELNVNALLLGDSALYLCASSFVSDTQYFGPGTRLTVL.

The chain links TRBV2 to TRBJ2-2, with 8 bases matching TRBD1. The CDR3 is made up of 13 amino acids. In germline, CDR1 is SNHLY, CDR2 FYNNEI. V dropped 10 bases and J dropped 5; count of bases not matched to a gene: 6. The CDR3 DNA reads TGTGCCACCTGGACAGGGTTAACCGGGGAGCTGTTTTTT. Translating it yields CATWTGLTGELFF.

The V call is TRBV4-2, the J call TRBJ1-5; weak D call: TRBD1 (5 bases). Germline CDR1 and CDR2: LGHNA and YNFKEQ. V was cut by 0 bases and J by 0 bases, with 12 bases left in between. CDR3 length equals 17 residues. CDR3 sequence (DNA): TGTGCCAGCAGCCAAGATTGGGTCAGGGATAGCAATCAGCCCCAGCATTTT. Protein sequence: CASSQDWVRDSNQPQHF.

The gene calls are TRBV2 and TRBJ1-1; a weak D match, TRBD1 (6 bases). The V gene lost 6 bases and the J gene lost 7 bases, with 21 bases spanning the gap. Germline V gives CDR1 SNHLY, CDR2 FYNNEI. This CDR3 comprises 15 residues. Written as DNA, the CDR3 is TGTGCCAGCAGAGGACAGTCTCGCTCGCTGGGTGAAGCTTTCTTT. Translation gives CASRGQSRSLGEAFF.

V usage is TRBV19 and J usage is TRBJ2-2; 8 bases map to TRBD1. Trimming removed 3 bases from V and 6 bases from J; junction bases left unmatched: 6. The CDR3 is 15 residues long. Germline V gene sequence: CDR1 LNHDA, CDR2 SQIVND (reference sequence). For the CDR3, the DNA is TGTGCCAGTAGTATCGGGACAGGTTCTGCCGGGGAGCTGTTTTTT. This sequence encodes CASSIGTGSAGELFF.

The rearrangement links TRBV7-9 to TRBJ2-2; 9 bases match TRBD1. From germline, CDR1 is SEHNR and CDR2 FQNEAQ (reference sequence). Trimming took 5 bases from V and 5 from J; bases not matched to a gene: 6. This CDR3 spans 15 amino acids. The CDR3 is CASSPLTGGTGELFF. DNA of the CDR3: TGTGCCAGCAGCCCTTTGACAGGGGGAACCGGGGAGCTGTTTTTT.

The genes are TRBV9 and TRBJ1-1, with D maybe TRBD1 (5 bases). Germline V gene lookup returns CDR1 SGDLS and CDR2 YYNGEE. The V gene lost 0 bases and the J gene lost 10 bases, with 13 bases spanning the gap. This CDR3 region has 13 residues. The CDR3 is CASSVDAQGGAFF. The CDR3 DNA follows: TGTGCCAGCAGCGTAGATGCCCAGGGAGGAGCTTTCTTT.

The chain has TRBV5-1 and TRBJ1-4, with D possibly matching TRBD1 (6 bases). The ends were cut back, 0 bases at V and 7 bases at J, with 10 bases in the middle. The CDR3 length is 14 residues. Germline V gene data show CDR1 as SGHRS and CDR2 as YFSETQ. CDR3 amino acids: CASSLEGGSEKLFF. As DNA, the CDR3 is TGCGCCAGCAGCTTGGAGGGGGGGAGTGAAAAACTGTTTTTT.

This clone was seen once. Other DNA variants within this sample encode the same CDR3. This rearrangement joins TRBV7-8 to TRBJ2-3; D is unresolved. The ends were cut back, 5 bases at V and 6 bases at J, with 9 bases in the middle. This CDR3 is 12 amino acids long. Per the germline V gene, CDR1 is SGHVS and CDR2 is FQNEAQ. The CDR3: CASSPYEDTQYF. CDR3 nucleotides: TGTGCCAGCAGCCCCTACGAGGATACGCAGTATTTT.

The chain uses TRBV7-8 and TRBJ2-7, with D possibly being TRBD2 (6 bases). The CDR3 loop spans 16 amino acids. Germline V CDR1 and CDR2: SGHVS, FQNEAQ. The ends were cut back, 1 base at V and 3 bases at J, with 16 bases in the middle. This CDR3 reads CASSLVGSWGVYEQYF. For the CDR3, the DNA is TGTGCCAGCAGCTTAGTAGGAAGCTGGGGGGTCTACGAGCAGTACTTC.

The gene calls are TRBV6-2 or TRBV6-3 and TRBJ1-5, with D tentatively TRBD1 (6 bases). The V end was cut by 4 bases, the J end by 1 base, with 11 bases between. Germline loops: CDR1 MNHEY, CDR2 SVGEGT. This CDR3 has 15 amino acids. As DNA, the CDR3 is TGTGCCAGCAGTTCGAGGACAGTAAGCAATCAGCCCCAGCATTTT. Translation gives CASSSRTVSNQPQHF.

V usage is TRBV10-3 and J usage is TRBJ1-3, with a possible D match to TRBD1 (6 bases). Trimming pared 6 bases from V and 1 base from J, leaving 13 bases between. CDR1 is ENHRY and CDR2 is SYGVKD in the germline V gene. This CDR3 comprises 15 residues. The CDR3 sequence: CAIRDTGLSGNTIYF. The DNA for the CDR3 is TGTGCCATCAGAGACACAGGGTTGTCTGGAAACACCATATATTTT.

J is TRBJ1-1 and V is TRBV27; no definite D call. Germline V gene lookup returns CDR1 MNHEY and CDR2 SMNVEV (reference sequence). V lost 1 base and J 7 bases, leaving 10 bases between the germline ends. The CDR3 covers 13 residues. The CDR3, as DNA: TGTGCCAGCAGTTTATTGGCCGGGGATGAAGCTTTCTTT. Translation gives CASSLLAGDEAFF.

The chain links TRBV28 to TRBJ2-6; weak D call: TRBD1 (5 bases). Trimming removed 1 base from V and 0 bases from J, with 19 bases in between. Germline-derived CDR1 and CDR2 are MDHEN and SYDVKM. This CDR3 has 20 amino acids. The DNA for the CDR3 is TGTGCCAGCAGTTTATTAATAGTAAGGGGCCCTTTCTCTGGGGCCAACGTCCTGACTTTC. Its protein product is CASSLLIVRGPFSGANVLTF.

This rearrangement joins TRBV7-3 to TRBJ2-1; 7 bases line up with TRBD1. The CDR3 loop spans 14 amino acids. Germline CDR1 SGHTA, CDR2 FQGTGA. V was pared by 5 bases and J by 6 bases, with 7 bases of the junction left unmatched. In DNA form, the CDR3 reads TGTGCCAGCAGCCACAATTACAGGGGCAATGAGCAGTTCTTC. Encoded protein: CASSHNYRGNEQFF.

The V gene is TRBV19, the J gene TRBJ1-5; D call uncertain. Germline V gene data show CDR1 as LNHDA and CDR2 as SQIVND (reference sequence). V gave up 5 bases and J gave up 0 bases, with 17 bases separating them. The CDR3 spans 17 residues. The CDR3 spells CASSLFSGEYSNQPQHF. The DNA of the CDR3 is TGTGCCAGTAGTTTATTTTCCGGGGAGTATAGCAATCAGCCCCAGCATTTT. Full variable domain (remainder filled in from reference TRBV19 and TRBJ1-5): DGGITQSPKYLFRKEGQNVTLSCEQNLNHDAMYWYRQDPGQGLRLIYYSQIVNDFQKGDIAEGYSVSREKKESFPLTVTSAQKNPTAFYLCASSLFSGEYSNQPQHFGDGTRLSIL.

This clone was observed a single time. The chain employs TRBV7-2 and TRBJ2-5, with 12 bases matching TRBD2. J was trimmed by 2 bases and V by 5 bases; bases with no gene match: 3. The CDR3 runs 15 residues. The V gene's germline CDR1 is SGHTA and CDR2 FQGNSA. The CDR3: CASSRTSGEQETQYF. The CDR3 DNA reads TGTGCCAGCAGCCGGACTAGCGGGGAACAAGAGACCCAGTACTTC.

The chain has TRBV29-1 and TRBJ2-4; D perhaps matches TRBD1 (5 bases). CDR1 is SQVTM, CDR2 ANQGSEA, per germline. Trimming took off 2 bases at V and 3 bases at J, with 8 bases between the two ends. The CDR3 sequence is 13 residues long. This CDR3 is CSVERRDKNIQYF. The CDR3 DNA reads TGCAGCGTTGAACGCAGGGACAAAAACATTCAGTACTTC.

The chain links TRBV7-2 to TRBJ1-5, with TRBD1 matching 7 bases. Per germline, CDR1 SGHTA and CDR2 FQGNSA. This CDR3 is built from 14 residues. V dropped 5 bases and J dropped 5; count of bases not matched to a gene: 6. The DNA for the CDR3 is TGTGCCAGCAGCATGACAGGGTCCCATCAGCCCCAGCATTTT. Amino acids: CASSMTGSHQPQHF.

The gene calls are TRBV3-1 (or the pseudogene TRBV3-2) and TRBJ1-2, with D hard to call. CDR3 length: 16 residues. V lost 3 bases to trimming and J lost 7 bases, with 21 bases between them. Per germline, CDR1 LGHDT and CDR2 YNNKEL (reference sequence). CDR3 in DNA: TGTGCCAGCAGCCACCTGATCGCGGGTCCTAGTGCTGGCTACACCTTC. Translated: CASSHLIAGPSAGYTF.

The chain is built from TRBV5-3 and TRBJ1-2, with unresolved D. TRBV5-3 is an open reading frame, and its role is uncertain. There are 17 residues in the CDR3. Trimming took off 2 bases at V and 1 base at J, with 18 bases between the two ends. CDR3 in DNA: TGTGCCAGAAGCTTAAGGCAGGAGGAACTCCTTAACTATGGCTACACCTTC. Translation gives CARSLRQEELLNYGYTF.

The gene calls are TRBV9 and TRBJ2-3, with 9 bases lining up with TRBD2. In germline, CDR1 is SGDLS, CDR2 YYNGEE. The CDR3 sequence is 13 residues long. The J segment lost 6 bases and the V segment lost 3 bases, leaving 2 bases of the junction unmatched. In DNA form, the CDR3 reads TGTGCCAGCAGCGGGGCGGGAGGGGATACGCAGTATTTT. Its translation: CASSGAGGDTQYF.

This chain links TRBV28 with TRBJ1-1, with D unclear. V was pared by 6 bases and J by 1 base, with 15 bases between. Germline V gene data show CDR1 as MDHEN and CDR2 as SYDVKM. The CDR3 covers 15 residues. The CDR3 here is CASSLFGGGNTEAFF. As DNA, the CDR3 is TGTGCCAGCAGCCTTTTCGGAGGCGGGAACACTGAAGCTTTCTTT. The entire variable domain, with the rest obtained from reference TRBV28 and TRBJ1-1, is as follows: DVKVTQSSRYLVKRTGEKVFLECVQDMDHENMFWYRQDPGLGLRLIYFSYDVKMKEKGDIPEGYSVSREKKERFSLILESASTNQTSMYLCASSLFGGGNTEAFFGQGTRLTVV.

The V gene is TRBV7-2, the J gene TRBJ1-4; weak D call: TRBD1 (6 bases). Trimming stripped 4 bases from V and 5 bases from J, with 17 bases between. Germline V lookup: CDR1 SGHTA, CDR2 FQGNSA. The CDR3 consists of 16 residues. The chain's CDR3 is CASSSSRTVANEKLFF. CDR3 DNA: TGTGCCAGCAGCTCCTCGCGGACAGTAGCAAATGAAAAACTGTTTTTT.

This chain links TRBV10-3 with TRBJ2-5; tentative D call: TRBD2 (6 bases). Germline assignment: CDR1 ENHRY and CDR2 SYGVKD. The V end lost 1 base, the J end lost 3 bases, and 9 bases lay between the germline ends. This CDR3 comprises 14 residues. In DNA, the CDR3 is TGTGCCATCAGTGAGTTTCGGGGGAAAGAGACCCAGTACTTC. Translating it yields CAISEFRGKETQYF.

V and J are TRBV6-2 or TRBV6-3 and TRBJ2-1, with TRBD2 matching over 7 bases. V trimming: 4 bases; J trimming: 8 bases; junction bases outside the gene matches: 8. The CDR3 extends over 14 amino acids. The germline gives CDR1 MNHEY, CDR2 SVGEGT. CDR3 coding DNA: TGTGCCAGCAGTTCCCCGGGACTAAGTCATGAGCAGTTCTTC. As protein: CASSSPGLSHEQFF.